This record looks at one TCR beta chain sequence and its context. Its antigen is undetermined. TCRdb re-derived calls from the 5' RACE reads in MiXCR, one entry per CDR3 protein. In the table there are under 60,000 distinct CDR3 sequences, 28% of which are singletons. Study outcomes and limitations: Tumor Tregs overlapped most with tumor, then blood, naive CD4+ cells.

The source is a female donor with breast cancer. The sample taken for sequencing was naive CD4+ T cells sorted from blood. Subset indicated: naive CD4+ T cells, CD4+CD45RA+CD25-.

CDR3 nucleotide sequence: TGTGCCAGCAGCGCCCTCCGGGACGGCTCGAATTCACCCCTCCACTTT. Translated: CASSALRDGSNSPLHF. The V and J genes are TRBV9 and TRBJ1-6; a weak D match, TRBD1 (5 bases). The V end was cut by 3 bases, the J end by 7 bases, with 17 bases between. This CDR3 contains 16 residues. Germline CDR1 is SGDLS and CDR2 is YYNGEE.